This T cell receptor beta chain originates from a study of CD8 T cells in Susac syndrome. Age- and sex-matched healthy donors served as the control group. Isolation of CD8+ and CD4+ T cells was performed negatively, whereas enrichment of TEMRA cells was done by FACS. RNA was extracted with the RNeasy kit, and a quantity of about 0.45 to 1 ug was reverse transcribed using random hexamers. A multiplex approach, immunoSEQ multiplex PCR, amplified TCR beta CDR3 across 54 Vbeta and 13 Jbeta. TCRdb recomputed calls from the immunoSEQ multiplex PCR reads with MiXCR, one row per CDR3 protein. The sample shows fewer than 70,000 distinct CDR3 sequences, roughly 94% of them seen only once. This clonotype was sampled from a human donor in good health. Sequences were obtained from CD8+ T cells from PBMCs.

DNA of the CDR3: TGTGCCAGCAGCCTACAGGGTTACTATGGCTACACCTTC. Translated: CASSLQGYYGYTF. The chain employs TRBV28 and TRBJ1-2, with D perhaps TRBD1 (6 bases). V shed 6 bases and J shed 3 bases, with 11 bases lying between them. Germline V CDR1 and CDR2: MDHEN, SYDVKM. The CDR3 covers 13 residues.